The present T cell receptor beta chain was sequenced within a study of identical twins' blood T cells. Study-wide results and caveats: Abundant TCRbeta CDR3s overlapped more between twins than with unrelated donors. Twins shared about as many clonotypes as their cloneset sizes predicted.

Both ends of each TCR cDNA library bore sample-specific barcodes. MiXCR was run by TCRdb on the 5' RACE reads, yielding one entry per CDR3 protein. Of around 380,000 distinct CDR3 sequences listed, about 28% were seen once; the top ten hold roughly 6.1%. Concerning this clonotype itself: Its antigen is not known.

The origin of this receptor is a woman aged 18-49 years in good health. The specimen sequenced was PBMCs.

In DNA form, the CDR3 reads TGTGCCAGTCAGACAGGGTTGTCCTACGAGCAGTACTTC. Its protein product is CASQTGLSYEQYF. V usage is TRBV6-1 and J usage is TRBJ2-7; 7 nucleotides align to TRBD1. This CDR3 comprises 13 residues. Germline CDR1 is MNHNS and CDR2 is SASEGT. The junction had 6 bases not matched to a gene; V was cut back by 9 bases and J by 1 base.